A selection of T cell receptor beta chains follows, all from one sample in a study of regulatory T cells in long-lasting Graves disease. Using its own MiXCR run on the multiplex PCR reads, TCRdb lists one record per CDR3 protein. The sample lists a few hundred thousand distinct CDR3 sequences; about a sixth were seen once. Another study also made use of these data, one on T cells in Graves' hyperthyroidism and ophthalmopathy.

The sequences come from peripheral blood mononuclear cells (PBMCs), collected at new diagnosis, from a patient treated with antithyroid drugs. The receptor set was obtained from a man aged 35 to 55 with Graves disease. CDR3s include the opening cysteine and the closing phenylalanine or tryptophan. D genes are given only for firm matches. Not every row has a clone size; where given, it reads once, few, many or a size class.

TGCGCCAGCAGCTTGGACCCAGGGGGCAGAACCGGGGAGCTGTTTTTT | CASSLDPGGRTGELFF | TRBJ2-2 | TRBV5-1 | NA | TRBD1
TGTGCCAGCAGTTTCTGGTACAATGAGCAGTTCTTC | CASSFWYNEQFF | TRBJ2-1 | TRBV28 | many | NA
TGTGCCAGCAGTTACGCGACCCTGAACACTGAAGCTTTCTTT | CASSYATLNTEAFF | TRBJ1-1 | TRBV6-2/TRBV6-3 | NA | NA
TGCAGCGTGCCGTTATACAACAATGAGCAGTTCTTC | CSVPLYNNEQFF | TRBJ2-1 | TRBV29-1 | many | NA
TGTGCCAGCAGTTACTTTCTCCGTGGGGGTCATGAGCAGTTCTTC | CASSYFLRGGHEQFF | TRBJ2-1 | TRBV6-5 | many | NA
TGTGCCAGCAGTTTTAAAGAGCAGTTCTTC | CASSFKEQFF | TRBJ2-1 | TRBV12-3/TRBV12-4 | many | NA
TGTGCCAGCAGATCGGACGGATTAAGCACAGATACGCAGTATTTT | CASRSDGLSTDTQYF | TRBJ2-3 | TRBV12-3/TRBV12-4 | many | NA
TGTGCCAGCGGACAGGGAGACACCGGGGAGCTGTTTTTT | CASGQGDTGELFF | TRBJ2-2 | TRBV6-1 | few | TRBD1
TGTGCCAGCAGTTTATTCCCCCCGGGACAGGCGAACACTGAAGCTTTCTTT | CASSLFPPGQANTEAFF | TRBJ1-1 | TRBV27 | many | TRBD1
TGTGCCAGCAGATGGACAGGGGGCGAGCAGTACTTC | CASRWTGGEQYF | TRBJ2-7 | TRBV28 | many | TRBD1
TGTGCCAGTGGCCCCCAGGGGTCGAGGGAGACCCAGTACTTC | CASGPQGSRETQYF | TRBJ2-5 | TRBV11-2 | NA | NA
TGCAGTGCTAGAGCCAACATCTATGGCTACACCTTC | CSARANIYGYTF | TRBJ1-2 | TRBV20-1 | few | NA
TGTGCCAGCAGCTGGACAGCGGGGCCCCAGCATTTT | CASSWTAGPQHF | TRBJ1-5 | TRBV5-8 | NA | NA
TGCGCCAGCAGCTCCGGACAGGGCTATGCCGGGGAGCTGTTTTTT | CASSSGQGYAGELFF | TRBJ2-2 | TRBV5-1 | few | TRBD1
TGTGCCAGCAGCCCTCGACCAAACGCGGCCTACGAGCAGTACTTC | CASSPRPNAAYEQYF | TRBJ2-7 | TRBV9 | NA | NA
TGCGCCAGCAGCCAAGAAAGCAGGAATTCACCCCTCCACTTT | CASSQESRNSPLHF | TRBJ1-6 | TRBV4-3 | few | NA
TGTGCCAGCAGCTTAGGGCAGGGGCGATCCTACGAGCAGTACTTC | CASSLGQGRSYEQYF | TRBJ2-7 | TRBV7-9 | few | NA
TGTGCCAGCAGCTCAAGACGGTCCTCCTACAATGAGCAGTTCTTC | CASSSRRSSYNEQFF | TRBJ2-1 | TRBV7-2 | few | NA
TGTGCCAGTAGCAACAACGCGGCAGGGCTTTCGTCACCCCTCCACTTT | CASSNNAAGLSSPLHF | TRBJ1-6 | TRBV19 | NA | NA
TGCGCCAGCCGAATCCTTGAAGCGGGACATGGAACAGATACGCAGTATTTT | CASRILEAGHGTDTQYF | TRBJ2-3 | TRBV5-1 | many | NA
TGCAGCGTTGAACGGGGGGTGGACACTGAAGCTTTCTTT | CSVERGVDTEAFF | TRBJ1-1 | TRBV29-1 | many | NA
TGTGCCAGCAGCTTAGCCTTCTATGGCTACACCTTC | CASSLAFYGYTF | TRBJ1-2 | TRBV7-2 | NA | NA
TGTGCCAGCAGCCCTAGGGACACAGATACGCAGTATTTT | CASSPRDTDTQYF | TRBJ2-3 | TRBV7-2 | NA | NA
TGCAGTGCTAGAGCTGGGCCCGAGCAGTACTTC | CSARAGPEQYF | TRBJ2-7 | TRBV20-1 | many | NA
TGTGCCAGCTCACCCCATCCAACCCCTGACACTGAAGCTTTCTTT | CASSPHPTPDTEAFF | TRBJ1-1 | TRBV18 | many | NA